These 8 T cell receptor beta chains were sequenced from one sample in a study of T cell responses to AZD1222 COVID-19 vaccine. TCRdb keeps only in-frame clones here, not all; method: immunoSEQ multiplex PCR. The table lists some 120,000 clones, about 86% of them singletons. The sample in question was peripheral blood, obtained 28 days after the second AZD1222 dose. The receptors here all came from an adult who received the AZD1222 COVID-19 vaccine.

The chain couples TRBV19 to TRBJ2-5, with a weak D call TRBD1 (5 bases). V shed 4 bases and J shed 2 bases, with 11 bases lying between them. This CDR3 region has 14 residues. Germline V gives CDR1 LNHDA, CDR2 SQIVND (reference sequence). The CDR3 reads CASSTPTAQETQYF. The CDR3 coding sequence is TGTGCCAGTAGTACGCCGACAGCACAAGAGACCCAGTACTTC.

In regard to this clone: The sample has other DNA sequences that encode this CDR3 too. This rearrangement joins TRBV12-3 or TRBV12-4 to TRBJ1-5; D gene uncertain. V lost 6 bases and J 1 base, leaving 4 bases between the germline ends. The CDR3 is 12 residues long. CDR3 DNA sequence: TGTGCCAGCAGCCCCAGCAATCAGCCCCAGCATTTT. This codes for CASSPSNQPQHF.

V is TRBV24-1 and J is TRBJ1-4, with D possibly being TRBD1 (5 bases). From germline, CDR1 is KGHDR and CDR2 SFDVKD. Trimming cost V 0 bases and J 7 bases, with 11 bases left between them. The CDR3 totals 15 residues. CDR3 in DNA: TGTGCCACCAGTGATTTGGAGGGACTTGGTGAAAAACTGTTTTTT. It translates to CATSDLEGLGEKLFF.

The chain links TRBV7-9 to TRBJ2-5, with 10 bases fitting TRBD1. This CDR3 comprises 14 residues. Germline V gene data show CDR1 as SEHNR and CDR2 as FQNEAQ (reference sequence). J gave up 4 bases and V 5 bases, and 4 bases lay outside the gene matches. The CDR3 sequence: CASSRDRGGETQYF. In DNA form, the CDR3 reads TGTGCCAGCAGCCGGGACAGGGGCGGAGAGACCCAGTACTTC.

The rearrangement uses TRBV5-6 and TRBJ1-3; tentatively, D is TRBD1 (5 bases). Germline CDR1 and CDR2: SGHDT and YYEEEE. The CDR3 has 16 amino acids. Trimming cost V 4 bases and J 0 bases, with 14 bases left between them. In nucleotides, the CDR3 is TGTGCCAGCAGCCCACCGGGACGGTACTCTGGAAACACCATATATTTT. Protein: CASSPPGRYSGNTIYF.

The CDR3 DNA reads TGCAGTGCTAGTATAGCGCGGGGGGGACCAGCCAAAAACATTCAGTACTTC. Its translation: CSASIARGGPAKNIQYF. V usage is TRBV20-1 and J usage is TRBJ2-4; 9 nucleotides match TRBD2. CDR1 DFQATT and CDR2 SNEGSKA come from the germline V gene (reference sequence). J gave up 0 bases and V 3 bases, and 9 bases lay outside the gene matches. This CDR3 has 17 residues.

V is TRBV6-5 and J is TRBJ1-6; D may be TRBD1 (5 bases). Trimming removed 2 bases at V and 7 bases at J, with 9 bases between. In germline, CDR1 is MNHEY, CDR2 SVGAGI. CDR3 size: 14 residues. CDR3 nucleotides: TGTGCCAGCAGTTACGGGGGAGCCAATTCACCCCTCCACTTT. It translates to CASSYGGANSPLHF.

The V gene is TRBV19, the J gene TRBJ1-1, with D unresolved. This CDR3 has 13 amino acids. Germline V gene data show CDR1 as LNHDA and CDR2 as SQIVND (reference sequence). With 7 bases removed from V and 0 bases from J, the gap between germline ends came to 9 bases. Written as DNA, the CDR3 is TGTGCCAGTAAAGGGAATTTGAACACTGAAGCTTTCTTT. Protein sequence: CASKGNLNTEAFF.